Listed here is a single TCR beta chain. This entry is derived from a study of monozygotic twins with cystic fibrosis. The assay was immunoSEQ multiplex PCR, and TCRdb's table has in-frame clones only and misses some. Of roughly 26,000 clones in the sample, about nine tenths were seen once. The V end lost 0 bases, the J end lost 5 bases, and 9 bases lay between the germline ends. The germline CDR1 and CDR2 sequences are SGHDT and YYEEEE. This CDR3 comprises 13 residues. The chain uses TRBV5-6 and TRBJ2-7; D is ambiguous. The sequenced sample was blood. This receptor was identified in a girl aged 2-10 years with cystic fibrosis. The DNA for the CDR3 is TGTGCCAGCAGCTTGGTCAGTCTCCACGAGCAGTACTTC. Its translation is CASSLVSLHEQYF.